The 14 T cell receptor beta chains in this list originate from one sample, sequenced in a study of molecular identifiers for immune sequencing clone quantification. One entry per CDR3 protein, called by TCRdb with MiXCR from the PCR reads. The table lists some 89,000 distinct CDR3 sequences, 24% of them singletons. The sample comprised naive CD8+ T cells from blood, with Jurkat cell RNA spiked in. Subset indicated: FACS-sorted CD8+CD4-CCR7+CD45RA+ naive T cells. The receptors derive from a human donor in good health. Some libraries in this study had Jurkat cell RNA spiked in.

The sample holds many counts of this clonotype. The V and J genes are TRBV7-9 and TRBJ2-2, with D possibly TRBD2 on 5 matching bases. Germline V CDR1 and CDR2: SEHNR, FQNEAQ (reference sequence). Trimming shortened V by 6 bases and J by 7 bases, and 12 bases separated the two germline ends. This CDR3 has 13 amino acids. CDR3 protein: CASRSGSSGELFF. CDR3 nucleotides: TGTGCCAGCAGGAGCGGCTCGAGCGGGGAGCTGTTTTTT.

In this sample, this clonotype turned up many times. The gene calls are TRBV4-3 and TRBJ1-5; D not resolved. V was clipped by 1 base and J by 1 base, with 11 bases between them. The CDR3 runs 16 residues. CDR1 LGHNA and CDR2 YSLEER come from the germline V gene. The CDR3 region is CASSQGPDTSNQPQHF. In DNA, the CDR3 is TGCGCCAGCAGCCAAGGACCCGACACCAGCAATCAGCCCCAGCATTTT.

The table lists this clonotype with a few counts. This may be a read error, as it is one base from a much larger clone. The V gene is TRBV20-1, the J gene TRBJ2-3; 11 nucleotides line up with TRBD1. This CDR3 contains 14 residues. Germline-derived CDR1 and CDR2 are DFQATT and SNEGSKA (reference sequence). Germline trimming cut 6 bases from V and 5 bases from J; bases unmatched to any gene: 7. The CDR3 protein is CSAPGQGALDTQYF. The DNA of the CDR3 is TGCAGTGCCCCAGGACAGGGGGCATTAGATACGCAGTATTTT.

The chain links TRBV6-5 to TRBJ2-1, with D maybe TRBD2 (6 bases). This CDR3 is 11 amino acids long. Germline loops: CDR1 MNHEY, CDR2 SVGAGI. Trimming took off 4 bases at V and 14 bases at J, with 12 bases between the two ends. DNA for the CDR3: TGTGCCAGCAGTTTCGGGACTTGGGAGTTCTTC. This codes for CASSFGTWEFF.

This clonotype has more than one count but fewer than ten. V usage is TRBV12-3 or TRBV12-4 and J usage is TRBJ2-5, with 15 positions matching TRBD2. V gave up 4 bases and J gave up 4 bases; unmatched junction bases: 4. This CDR3 spans 16 amino acids. The CDR3 loop is CASSSPGLAGGETQYF. The CDR3 DNA follows: TGTGCCAGCAGTTCCCCGGGACTAGCGGGAGGAGAGACCCAGTACTTC.

On this clonotype: Just one base apart from a much larger clone, this may be a read error. This chain links TRBV30 with TRBJ2-6; D gene unclear. The CDR3 contains 14 residues. The V and J ends lost 8 bases and 1 base respectively, with 12 bases between them. CDR1 and CDR2 (germline): GTSNPN, SVGIG (reference sequence). CDR3 loop: CARTQRSGANVLTF. In DNA, the CDR3 is TGTGCCCGGACCCAACGATCTGGGGCCAACGTCCTGACTTTC. Looking up the rest from reference TRBV30 and TRBJ2-6 gives the full variable domain: SQTIHQWPATLVQPVGSPLSLECTVEGTSNPNLYWYRQAAGRGLQLLFYSVGIGQISSEVPQNLSASRPQDRQFILSSKKLLLSDSGFYLCARTQRSGANVLTFGAGSRLTVL.

This clonotype has at least ten counts. The rearrangement joins TRBV28 to TRBJ1-1; 8 nucleotides align to TRBD1. The CDR3 length is 14 residues. J gave up 3 bases and V 7 bases, and 7 bases lay outside the gene matches. Germline loops: CDR1 MDHEN, CDR2 SYDVKM. The CDR3 coding sequence is TGTGCCAGCACCCACGGACAGGGATACACTGAAGCTTTCTTT. This sequence encodes CASTHGQGYTEAFF.

The chain joins TRBV30 to TRBJ2-2; perhaps TRBD2 as D (7 bases). This CDR3 comprises 14 residues. In germline, CDR1 is GTSNPN, CDR2 SVGIG (reference sequence). Trimming left V 4 bases short and J 4 bases short, with 13 bases between. The CDR3 loop is CAWNGGRATGELFF. The CDR3, as DNA: TGTGCCTGGAACGGGGGGCGAGCCACCGGGGAGCTGTTTTTT.

A remark on this clonotype: A much larger clone differs from this one at a single base, so this may be a read error. The final CDR3 position lacks the conserved phenylalanine or tryptophan, pointing to a likely read error. The rearrangement joins TRBV20-1 to TRBJ2-7; 10 bases are shared with TRBD2. The CDR3 runs to 14 residues. J gave up 3 bases and V 3 bases, and 5 bases lay outside the gene matches. Germline V gene sequence: CDR1 DFQATT, CDR2 SNEGSKA (reference sequence). The CDR3 reads CSARLLAGDYEQYL. The CDR3 nucleotides read TGCAGTGCTAGGCTGCTAGCGGGAGACTACGAGCAGTACCTC.

This rearrangement joins TRBV6-5 to TRBJ2-1; tentatively, D is TRBD1 (6 bases). Germline V gene lookup returns CDR1 MNHEY and CDR2 SVGAGI. V lost 0 bases to trimming and J lost 9 bases, with 12 bases between them. This CDR3 is built from 14 residues. Here the CDR3 DNA reads TGTGCCAGCAGTTACTCGAAGACAGGAAGTGAGCAGTTCTTC. Protein sequence: CASSYSKTGSEQFF.

This clonotype has at least ten counts. The chain combines TRBV5-4 with TRBJ1-6; D is perhaps TRBD1 (6 bases). The CDR3 sequence is 15 residues long. Deletions cut 1 base from V and 7 bases from J, with 12 bases between. Germline lookup yields CDR1 SGHNT and CDR2 YYREEE (reference sequence). CDR3 in amino acids: CASSLKGGLNSPLHF. The CDR3 nucleotides are TGTGCCAGCAGCTTGAAAGGGGGGCTAAATTCACCCCTCCACTTT. Variable domain in full (rest from reference TRBV5-4 and TRBJ1-6): ETGVTQSPTHLIKTRGQQVTLRCSSQSGHNTVSWYQQALGQGPQFIFQYYREEENGRGNFPPRFSGLQFPNYSSELNVNALELDDSALYLCASSLKGGLNSPLHFGNGTRLTVT.

The V gene is TRBV6-2 or TRBV6-3, the J gene TRBJ2-1; TRBD2 might be the D (6 bases). V shed 8 bases and J shed 4 bases, with 21 bases lying between them. The germline CDR1 and CDR2 sequences are MNHEY and SVGEGT. The length of the CDR3 is 16 residues. The CDR3 bases are TGTGCCAGCGCCTCCAAACTAGCCCTCCGGTACAATGAGCAGTTCTTC. Amino acids: CASASKLALRYNEQFF.

On this clonotype: This sequence may be a read error, since a much larger clone differs from it by one base. The rearrangement uses TRBV10-3 and TRBJ1-2; weak D call: TRBD1 (6 bases). There are 13 residues in the CDR3. In germline, CDR1 is ENHRY, CDR2 SYGVKD. Written as DNA, the CDR3 is TGTGCCAACAGTGAGAGGGGGTTCTATGGCTACACCTTC. The encoded protein is CANSERGFYGYTF.

Turning to this clonotype: A much larger clone lies one base from this, so it may be a read error. The chain employs TRBV11-2 and TRBJ2-2, with 8 bases aligning to TRBD1. Germline CDR1 SGHAT, CDR2 FQNNGV. CDR3 length equals 17 residues. Unmatched junction bases numbered 9, after V lost 2 bases and J lost 4 bases. The CDR3 DNA follows: TGTGCCAGCAGCTTATACCAGGGGGCGCCGACCACCGGGGAGCTGTTTTTT. Its protein product is CASSLYQGAPTTGELFF.